Listed here are 22 T cell receptor beta chains from one sample, sequenced in a study of cytomegalovirus exposure and HLA in healthy donors. The PCR had 60 Vbeta and 13 Jbeta primers. Method: immunoSEQ multiplex PCR; TCRdb's copy keeps in-frame clones and lacks some. The sample gives approximately 110,000 clones, roughly 13% of which show up once; more than 15% is in the top ten. Sample: PBMCs. The origin of the receptors is a man aged 35-49 years in good health and CMV-seropositive.

This clone was counted a few times. This chain connects TRBV5-6 to TRBJ2-7, with 7 bases lining up with TRBD2. With V trimmed by 0 bases and J by 6 bases, 3 bases remained unmatched. The germline V gene encodes CDR1 SGHDT and CDR2 YYEEEE. The CDR3 is 13 amino acids. The CDR3 spells CASSLATSAEQYF. CDR3 nucleotide sequence: TGTGCCAGCAGCTTGGCCACTAGCGCCGAGCAGTACTTC.

The gene calls are TRBV4-2 and TRBJ1-4; D is unresolved. The V end was cut by 0 bases, the J end by 4 bases, with 9 bases between. The CDR3 runs to 15 residues. Per the germline V gene, CDR1 is LGHNA and CDR2 is YNFKEQ. CDR3 in amino acids: CASSQEGQRNEKLFF. The CDR3 bases are TGTGCCAGCAGCCAAGAAGGCCAGCGTAATGAAAAACTGTTTTTT.

This clone was counted a few times. In DNA, the CDR3 is TGTGCCAGCAGTTCCGCGGGAGCCGGGGCCAACGTCCTGACTTTC. It codes for CASSSAGAGANVLTF. This sequence joins TRBV6-5 and TRBJ2-6; 7 nucleotides agree with TRBD2. There are 15 residues in the CDR3. Losses at the gene ends were 4 bases for V and 4 bases for J; bases not matched to a gene: 4. Germline CDR1 and CDR2: MNHEY and SVGAGI.

In this sample, this clone turned up a few times. This same CDR3 is encoded by further DNA sequences in the sample. V gene TRBV7-9 combines with J gene TRBJ2-7; 10 bases line up with TRBD1. Germline V gene lookup returns CDR1 SEHNR and CDR2 FQNEAQ (reference sequence). V dropped 5 bases and J dropped 7; count of bases not matched to a gene: 8. The CDR3 runs to 14 residues. The CDR3 protein is CASSATGTGVEQYF. Written as DNA, the CDR3 is TGTGCCAGCAGCGCTACCGGGACAGGGGTTGAGCAGTACTTC.

V usage is TRBV6-5 and J usage is TRBJ2-7; TRBD2 aligns across 8 bases. This CDR3 region has 15 residues. Germline V lookup: CDR1 MNHEY, CDR2 SVGAGI. Trimming took 2 bases from V and 3 from J; bases not matched to a gene: 6. The CDR3 loop is CASSYNAGTSYEQYF. The CDR3 DNA sequence: TGTGCCAGCAGTTACAATGCCGGGACTAGCTACGAGCAGTACTTC.

The CDR3 protein is CASSLVPQGMVSEVGNTIYF. CDR3 nucleotide sequence: TGCGCCAGCAGCCTTGTTCCACAGGGAATGGTCTCTGAGGTCGGAAACACCATATATTTT. The chain combines TRBV5-1 with TRBJ1-3; TRBD1 is a possible D gene (6 bases). The CDR3 contains 20 residues. In germline, CDR1 is SGHRS, CDR2 YFSETQ. Between the trimmed V and J ends, which lost 4 bases and 4 bases, there was a span of 30 bases.

This rearrangement joins TRBV6-5 to TRBJ1-6, with D perhaps matching TRBD1 (6 bases). The germline V gene encodes CDR1 MNHEY and CDR2 SVGAGI. This CDR3 has 14 amino acids. Trimming left V 6 bases short and J 6 bases short, with 12 bases between. The CDR3 DNA reads TGTGCCAGCAGCACCGGACAGTTTAATTCACCCCTCCACTTT. It yields the protein CASSTGQFNSPLHF.

The chain joins TRBV29-1 to TRBJ1-1, with a weak D call TRBD1 (6 bases). The CDR3 spans 15 residues. The V end lost 7 bases, the J end lost 1 base, and 19 bases lay between the germline ends. Per germline, CDR1 SQVTM and CDR2 ANQGSEA. CDR3 loop: CSAVLQGRPNTEAFF. As DNA, the CDR3 is TGCAGCGCAGTTCTACAGGGACGGCCGAACACTGAAGCTTTCTTT.

This chain joins TRBV27 and TRBJ1-5, with TRBD1 as a possible D gene (6 bases). Trimming left V 0 bases short and J 5 bases short, with 17 bases between. CDR3 length: 17 residues. Germline V gene lookup returns CDR1 MNHEY and CDR2 SMNVEV (reference sequence). This chain's CDR3 is CASSLSGAFPSDQPQHF. DNA for the CDR3: TGTGCCAGCAGTTTATCGGGGGCGTTCCCCTCCGATCAGCCCCAGCATTTT.

Note on this clone: Sequence at one end of the junction differs from germline and may be a read error. The rearrangement joins TRBV7-7 to TRBJ2-5, with 9 bases aligning to TRBD1. In germline, CDR1 is SSHAT, CDR2 FNYEAQ (reference sequence). The CDR3 covers 16 residues. For the CDR3, the DNA is TGTGCTAGCAGCGTAGGGACAGGGAATAACCAAGAGACCCAGTACTTC. Amino acids: CASSVGTGNNQETQYF.

The V gene is TRBV11-1, the J gene TRBJ1-4; 8 nucleotides agree with TRBD1. CDR3 length: 14 residues. After removal of 7 bases from V and 7 bases from J, the junction contained 8 bases not matched to a gene. Germline V gives CDR1 SGHAT, CDR2 FQDESV (reference sequence). Here the CDR3 reads CASTVDDRGEKLFF. DNA of the CDR3: TGTGCCAGCACCGTCGACGACAGGGGTGAAAAACTGTTTTTT.

This clone was counted only a few times. The chain combines TRBV30 with TRBJ2-7; TRBD2 aligns across 8 bases. The germline V gene has CDR1 GTSNPN and CDR2 SVGIG (reference sequence). The CDR3 extends over 14 amino acids. The ends lost 3 bases at V and 3 bases at J; junction bases unmatched: 7. CDR3 region: CAWRGREVIYEQYF. CDR3 coding DNA: TGTGCCTGGAGAGGGCGGGAGGTCATCTACGAGCAGTACTTC.

J is TRBJ2-7 and V is TRBV27, with 7 bases matching TRBD2. After removal of 7 bases from V and 3 bases from J, the junction contained 9 bases not matched to a gene. The CDR3 covers 14 residues. The germline V gene encodes CDR1 MNHEY and CDR2 SMNVEV (reference sequence). The CDR3 is CASKAGDFGYEQYF. The CDR3 DNA follows: TGTGCCAGCAAGGCGGGGGATTTCGGCTACGAGCAGTACTTC.

Written as DNA, the CDR3 is TGTGCCAGCTCACCTACTACGAACACCGGGGAGCTGTTTTTT. Its translation: CASSPTTNTGELFF. V and J are TRBV18 and TRBJ2-2; D ambiguous. Per the germline V gene, CDR1 is KGHSH and CDR2 is LQKENI. The CDR3 runs 14 residues. V was cut by 3 bases and J by 0 bases, with 5 bases left in between.

This clone has just a few counts. V usage is TRBV11-2 and J usage is TRBJ1-1; 7 positions agree with TRBD1. The CDR3 runs 15 residues. Trimming cost V 5 bases and J 0 bases; bases outside gene matches: 6. Germline CDR1 is SGHAT and CDR2 is FQNNGV. CDR3 DNA: TGTGCCAGCAGCCCCGACAGGGCCATGAACACTGAAGCTTTCTTT. Protein product: CASSPDRAMNTEAFF.

The gene calls are TRBV6-5 and TRBJ1-3; unclear D gene. Looked up from germline, CDR1 is MNHEY and CDR2 is SVGAGI. The germline V and J ends were trimmed by 6 bases and 4 bases, with 13 bases remaining between them. The CDR3 contains 14 residues. The CDR3 is CASSRGPPGNTIYF. CDR3 nucleotide sequence: TGTGCCAGCAGCCGTGGGCCCCCGGGAAACACCATATATTTT.

The rearrangement joins TRBV21-1 to TRBJ1-1; the D call in the table, TRBD1, was not verified against the DNA. TRBV21-1 is noted as a pseudogene. This CDR3 contains 16 residues. CDR3 amino acids: CASTTTGENMNTEAFF. As DNA, the CDR3 is TGTGCCAGCACTACGACAGGGGAAAATATGAACACTGAAGCTTTCTTT.

The chain couples TRBV28 to TRBJ1-1; D gene unclear. The V end was cut by 6 bases, the J end by 4 bases, with 18 bases between. Germline loops: CDR1 MDHEN, CDR2 SYDVKM. This CDR3 spans 15 amino acids. CDR3 nucleotides: TGTGCCAGCAGCCCCCAAGGAGGTTGGAGCACTGAAGCTTTCTTT. This encodes CASSPQGGWSTEAFF.

The V call is TRBV7-3, the J call TRBJ2-1; 8 bases line up with TRBD2. The CDR3 consists of 14 residues. V lost 5 bases to trimming and J lost 9 bases; unmatched junction nucleotides: 9. The V gene's germline CDR1 is SGHTA and CDR2 FQGTGA. In DNA, the CDR3 is TGTGCCAGCAGCGCCGGACTAGCTCTGGGTGAGCAGTTCTTC. Protein product: CASSAGLALGEQFF.

This clone was seen a handful of times. This chain uses TRBV5-6 with TRBJ1-1, with D maybe TRBD1 (5 bases). The CDR3 totals 15 residues. Germline V lookup: CDR1 SGHDT, CDR2 YYEEEE. V was shortened by 0 bases and J by 3 bases, with 12 bases between the two germline ends. The CDR3 DNA is TGTGCCAGCAGCTTGGCCGGTGGGGCGCACACTGAAGCTTTCTTT. It codes for CASSLAGGAHTEAFF.

The rearrangement links TRBV28 to TRBJ2-7, with a possible D match to TRBD1 (6 bases). Trimming cost V 4 bases and J 2 bases, with 15 bases left between them. There are 15 residues in the CDR3. Looked up from germline, CDR1 is MDHEN and CDR2 is SYDVKM. This chain's CDR3 is CASSSPGHGPYEQYF. CDR3 DNA: TGTGCCAGCAGTTCCCCGGGACACGGGCCCTACGAGCAGTACTTC.

This chain links TRBV9 with TRBJ2-5, with 9 bases fitting TRBD2. The CDR3 is 15 residues long. V lost 4 bases, J lost 2 bases, and 6 bases stayed unmatched. Germline CDR1 and CDR2: SGDLS and YYNGEE. The CDR3 is CASSPAGGPQETQYF. The CDR3 nucleotides are TGTGCCAGCAGCCCCGCGGGAGGGCCTCAAGAGACCCAGTACTTC.